The entry below describes one TCR beta chain. Its antigen is not identified. The data derive from a study of cytomegalovirus exposure and HLA in healthy donors. Each donor's status was that of a healthy bone marrow donor. Study results and caveats: The study designated roughly 160 TCR beta chains cytomegalovirus-associated. In a later analysis, donors in an Asian-associated ancestry cluster reportedly had fewer N-insertions in productive TCRs than the cohort mean. Association of 15,000 to 20,000 TCR beta sequences with HLA alleles was found at 0.05 false discovery rate in a later analysis.

Primers: 60 Vbeta forward and 13 Jbeta reverse. Libraries were prepared by immunoSEQ multiplex PCR; TCRdb keeps only in-frame clonotypes and omits some of them. This sample has around 89,000 clones, with approximately 80% found just once. Trimming removed 0 bases from V and 8 bases from J; junction bases left unmatched: 6. This CDR3 has 15 residues. Germline V gene data show CDR1 as MGHRA and CDR2 as YSYEKL. This sequence was found in a man aged 40-50 years in good health and CMV-seronegative. The V and J genes are TRBV4-1 and TRBJ1-4, with 7 bases aligning to TRBD1. Sequencing used PBMCs. The CDR3 loop is CASSQDTGVGEKLFF. DNA of the CDR3: TGCGCCAGCAGCCAAGATACAGGGGTGGGCGAAAAACTGTTTTTT.